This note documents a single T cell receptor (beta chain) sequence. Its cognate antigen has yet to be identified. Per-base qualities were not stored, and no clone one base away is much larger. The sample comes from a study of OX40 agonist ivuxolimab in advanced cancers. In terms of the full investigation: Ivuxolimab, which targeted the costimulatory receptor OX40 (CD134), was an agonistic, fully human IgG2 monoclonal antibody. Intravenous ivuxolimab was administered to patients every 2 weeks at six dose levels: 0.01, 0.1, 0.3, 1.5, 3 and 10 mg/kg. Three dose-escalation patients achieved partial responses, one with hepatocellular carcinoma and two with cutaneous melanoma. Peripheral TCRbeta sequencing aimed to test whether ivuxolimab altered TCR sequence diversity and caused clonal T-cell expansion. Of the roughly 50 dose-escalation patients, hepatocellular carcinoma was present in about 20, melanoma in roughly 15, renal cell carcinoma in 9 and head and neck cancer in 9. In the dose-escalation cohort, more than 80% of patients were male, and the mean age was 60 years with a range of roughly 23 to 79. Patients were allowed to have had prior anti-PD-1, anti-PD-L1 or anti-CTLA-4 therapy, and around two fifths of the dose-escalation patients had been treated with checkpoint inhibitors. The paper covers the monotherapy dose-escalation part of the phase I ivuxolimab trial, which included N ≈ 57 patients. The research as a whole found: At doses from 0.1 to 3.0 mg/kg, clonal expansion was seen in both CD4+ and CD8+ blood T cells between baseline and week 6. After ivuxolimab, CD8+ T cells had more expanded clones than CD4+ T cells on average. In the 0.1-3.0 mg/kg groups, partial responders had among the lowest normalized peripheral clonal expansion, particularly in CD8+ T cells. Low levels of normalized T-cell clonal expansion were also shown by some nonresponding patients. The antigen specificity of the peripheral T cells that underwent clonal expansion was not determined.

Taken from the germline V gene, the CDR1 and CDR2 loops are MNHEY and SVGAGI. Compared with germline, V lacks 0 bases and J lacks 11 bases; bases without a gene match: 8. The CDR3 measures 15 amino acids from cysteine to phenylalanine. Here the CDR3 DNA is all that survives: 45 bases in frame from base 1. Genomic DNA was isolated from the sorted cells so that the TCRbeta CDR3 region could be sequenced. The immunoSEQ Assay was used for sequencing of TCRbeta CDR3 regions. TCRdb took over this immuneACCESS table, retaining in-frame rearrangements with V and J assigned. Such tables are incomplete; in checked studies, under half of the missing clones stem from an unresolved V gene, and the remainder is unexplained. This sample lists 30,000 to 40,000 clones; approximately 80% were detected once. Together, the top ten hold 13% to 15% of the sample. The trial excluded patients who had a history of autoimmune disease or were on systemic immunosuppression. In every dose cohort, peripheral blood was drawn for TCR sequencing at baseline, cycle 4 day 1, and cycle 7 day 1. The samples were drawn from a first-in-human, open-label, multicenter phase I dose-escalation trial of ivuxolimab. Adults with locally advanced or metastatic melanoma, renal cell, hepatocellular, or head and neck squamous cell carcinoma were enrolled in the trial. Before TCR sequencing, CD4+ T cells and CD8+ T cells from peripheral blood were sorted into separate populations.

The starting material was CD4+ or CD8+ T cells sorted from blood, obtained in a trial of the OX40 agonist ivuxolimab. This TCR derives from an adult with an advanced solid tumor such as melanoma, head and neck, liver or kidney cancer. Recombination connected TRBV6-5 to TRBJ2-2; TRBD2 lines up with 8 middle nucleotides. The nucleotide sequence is TGTGCCAGCAGTTACTCTGGCGGGAGGACCCGCGAGCTGTTTTTT. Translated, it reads CASSYSGGRTRELFF.